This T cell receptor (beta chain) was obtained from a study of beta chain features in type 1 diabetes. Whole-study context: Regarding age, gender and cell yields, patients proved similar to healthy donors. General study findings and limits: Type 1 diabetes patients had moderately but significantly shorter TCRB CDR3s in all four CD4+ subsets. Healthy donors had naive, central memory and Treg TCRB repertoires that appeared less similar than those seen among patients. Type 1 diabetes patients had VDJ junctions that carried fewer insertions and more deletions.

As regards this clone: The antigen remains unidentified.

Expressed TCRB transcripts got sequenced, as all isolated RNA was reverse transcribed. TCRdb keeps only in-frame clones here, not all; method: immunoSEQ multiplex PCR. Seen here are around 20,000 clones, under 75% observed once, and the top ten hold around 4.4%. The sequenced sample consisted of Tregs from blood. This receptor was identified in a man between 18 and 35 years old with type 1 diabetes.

CDR3 sequence: CAWSSQYNSPLHF. DNA for the CDR3: TGTGCCTGGAGTTCCCAGTATAATTCACCCCTCCACTTT. The chain employs TRBV30 and TRBJ1-6; D is unresolved. There are 13 residues in the CDR3. With 2 bases removed from V and 4 bases from J, the gap between germline ends came to 6 bases. CDR1 is GTSNPN and CDR2 is SVGIG in the germline V gene (reference sequence).